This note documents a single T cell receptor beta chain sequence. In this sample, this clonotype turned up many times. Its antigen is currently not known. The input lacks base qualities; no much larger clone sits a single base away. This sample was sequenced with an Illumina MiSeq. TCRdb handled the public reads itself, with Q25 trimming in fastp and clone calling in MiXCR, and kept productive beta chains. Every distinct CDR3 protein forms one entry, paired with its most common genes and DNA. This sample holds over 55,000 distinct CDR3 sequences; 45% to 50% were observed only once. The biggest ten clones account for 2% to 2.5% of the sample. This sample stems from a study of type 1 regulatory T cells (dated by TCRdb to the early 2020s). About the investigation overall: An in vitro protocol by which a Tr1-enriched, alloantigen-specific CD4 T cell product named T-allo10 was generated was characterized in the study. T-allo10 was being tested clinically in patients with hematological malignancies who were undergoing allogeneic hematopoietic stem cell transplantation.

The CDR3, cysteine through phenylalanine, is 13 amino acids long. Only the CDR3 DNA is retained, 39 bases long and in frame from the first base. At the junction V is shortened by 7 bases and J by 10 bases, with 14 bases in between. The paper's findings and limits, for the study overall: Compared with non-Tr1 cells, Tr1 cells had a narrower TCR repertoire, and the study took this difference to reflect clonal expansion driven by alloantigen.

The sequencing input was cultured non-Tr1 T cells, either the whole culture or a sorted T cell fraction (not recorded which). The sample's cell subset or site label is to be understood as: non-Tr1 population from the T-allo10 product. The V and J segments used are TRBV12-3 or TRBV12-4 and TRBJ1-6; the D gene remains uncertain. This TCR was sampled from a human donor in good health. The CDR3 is CASNGSPYSPLHF. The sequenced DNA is TGTGCCAGCAACGGCAGTCCGTACTCACCCCTCCACTTT.